The text below deals with one T cell receptor (beta chain). The record originates from a study of cytomegalovirus exposure and HLA in healthy donors. PCR primers comprised 60 Vbeta and 13 Jbeta primers. This table comes from immunoSEQ multiplex PCR, and its TCRdb copy is limited to in-frame clones, with some not included. The sample contains around 110,000 clones, about 76% of which appear only once. This CDR3 region has 15 residues. After removal of 6 bases from V and 7 bases from J, the junction contained 10 bases not matched to a gene. Per the germline V gene, CDR1 is MNHEY and CDR2 is SMNVEV (reference sequence).

This sequence joins TRBV27 and TRBJ2-2; 8 bases align to TRBD2. This sequence was found in a woman aged 25 to 39 in good health and CMV-seronegative. Sequences were obtained from PBMCs. The DNA of the CDR3 is TGTGCCAGCAGACGGGAGGGCCGTCCAATCGGGGAGCTGTTTTTT. Protein: CASRREGRPIGELFF.